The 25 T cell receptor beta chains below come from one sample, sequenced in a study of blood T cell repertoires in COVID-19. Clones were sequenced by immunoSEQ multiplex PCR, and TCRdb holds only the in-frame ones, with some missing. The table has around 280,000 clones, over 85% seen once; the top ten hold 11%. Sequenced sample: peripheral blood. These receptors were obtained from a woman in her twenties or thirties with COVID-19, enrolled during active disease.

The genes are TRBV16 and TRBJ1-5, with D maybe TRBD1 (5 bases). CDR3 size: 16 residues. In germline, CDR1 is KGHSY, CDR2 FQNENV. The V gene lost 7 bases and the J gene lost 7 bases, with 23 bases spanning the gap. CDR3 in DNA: TGTGCCAGCAACCGCCTAAGTGAAGGGCAGGGACAGCCCCAGCATTTT. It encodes CASNRLSEGQGQPQHF. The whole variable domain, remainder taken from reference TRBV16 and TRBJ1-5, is GEEVAQTPKHLVRGEGQKAKLYCAPIKGHSYVFWYQQVLKNEFKFLISFQNENVFDETGMPKERFSAKCLPNSPCSLEIQATKLEDSAVYFCASNRLSEGQGQPQHFGDGTRLSIL.

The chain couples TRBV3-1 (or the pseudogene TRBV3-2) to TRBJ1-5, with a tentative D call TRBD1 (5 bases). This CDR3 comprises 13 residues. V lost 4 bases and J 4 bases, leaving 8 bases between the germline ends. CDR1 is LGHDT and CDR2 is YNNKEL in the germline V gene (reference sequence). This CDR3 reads CASSRQINQPQHF. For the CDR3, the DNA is TGTGCCAGCAGCCGACAGATAAATCAGCCCCAGCATTTT.

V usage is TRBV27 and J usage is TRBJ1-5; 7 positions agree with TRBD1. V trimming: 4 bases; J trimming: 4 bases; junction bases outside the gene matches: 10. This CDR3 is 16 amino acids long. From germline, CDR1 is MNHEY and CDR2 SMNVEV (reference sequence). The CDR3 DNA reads TGTGCCAGCAGTTCCACCAGGGGGACAATAAATCAGCCCCAGCATTTT. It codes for CASSSTRGTINQPQHF.

CDR3: CASMGTDQETQYF. CDR3 in DNA: TGTGCCAGCATGGGGACAGATCAAGAGACCCAGTACTTC. The genes are TRBV6-5 and TRBJ2-5; TRBD1 aligns across 7 bases. This CDR3 contains 13 residues. Germline V gene lookup returns CDR1 MNHEY and CDR2 SVGAGI. The V segment lost 7 bases and the J segment 2 bases; nucleotides outside the gene matches: 4.

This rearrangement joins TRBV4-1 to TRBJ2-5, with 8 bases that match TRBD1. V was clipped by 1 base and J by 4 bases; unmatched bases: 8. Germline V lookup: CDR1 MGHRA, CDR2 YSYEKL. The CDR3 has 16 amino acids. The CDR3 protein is CASSQAQGADGETQYF. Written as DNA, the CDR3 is TGCGCCAGCAGCCAAGCCCAGGGGGCGGATGGAGAGACCCAGTACTTC.

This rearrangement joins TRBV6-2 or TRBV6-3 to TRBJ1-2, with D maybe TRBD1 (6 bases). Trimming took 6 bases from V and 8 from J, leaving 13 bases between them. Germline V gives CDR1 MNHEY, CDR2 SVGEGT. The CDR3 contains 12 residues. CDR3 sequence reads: CASSFTGSGYTF. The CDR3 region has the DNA TGTGCCAGCAGCTTCACAGGGTCGGGCTACACCTTC.

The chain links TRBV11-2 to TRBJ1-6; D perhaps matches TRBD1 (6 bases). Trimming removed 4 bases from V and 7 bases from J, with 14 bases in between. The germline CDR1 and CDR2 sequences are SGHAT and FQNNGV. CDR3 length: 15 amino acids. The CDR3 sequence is CASSSQGLRNSPLHF. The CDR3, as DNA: TGTGCCAGCAGCTCACAGGGTTTGAGGAATTCACCCCTCCACTTT. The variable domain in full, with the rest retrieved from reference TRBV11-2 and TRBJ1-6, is EAGVAQSPRYKIIEKRQSVAFWCNPISGHATLYWYQQILGQGPKLLIQFQNNGVVDDSQLPKDRFSAERLKGVDSTLKIQPAKLEDSAVYLCASSSQGLRNSPLHFGNGTRLTVT.

The CDR3 DNA reads TGTGCCAGCAGCTTGGGTGGGGGCCCGGGAATGGTCAATGAGCAGTTCTTC. Translated, it gives CASSLGGGPGMVNEQFF. J is TRBJ2-1 and V is TRBV5-6; D is perhaps TRBD1 (6 bases). The germline V gene encodes CDR1 SGHDT and CDR2 YYEEEE. V gave up 0 bases and J gave up 6 bases, with 19 bases separating them. The CDR3 sequence is 17 residues long.

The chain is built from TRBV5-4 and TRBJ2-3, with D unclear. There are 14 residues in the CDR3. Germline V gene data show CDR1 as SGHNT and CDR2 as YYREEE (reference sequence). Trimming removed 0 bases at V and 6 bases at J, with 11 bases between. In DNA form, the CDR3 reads TGTGCCAGCAGCTTGGGTGGCCCCGCCGATACGCAGTATTTT. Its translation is CASSLGGPADTQYF.

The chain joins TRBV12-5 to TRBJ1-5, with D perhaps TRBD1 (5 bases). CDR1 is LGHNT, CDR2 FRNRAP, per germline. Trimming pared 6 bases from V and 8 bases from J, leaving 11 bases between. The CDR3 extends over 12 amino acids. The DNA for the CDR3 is TGTGCTAGTGGAAGCAGGGAAGAGCCCCAGCATTTT. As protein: CASGSREEPQHF.

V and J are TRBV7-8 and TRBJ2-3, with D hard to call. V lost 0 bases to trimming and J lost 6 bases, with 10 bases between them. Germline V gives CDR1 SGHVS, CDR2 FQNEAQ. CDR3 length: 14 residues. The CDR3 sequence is CASSLAPAYDTQYF. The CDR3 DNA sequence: TGTGCCAGCAGCTTAGCGCCCGCGTATGATACGCAGTATTTT.

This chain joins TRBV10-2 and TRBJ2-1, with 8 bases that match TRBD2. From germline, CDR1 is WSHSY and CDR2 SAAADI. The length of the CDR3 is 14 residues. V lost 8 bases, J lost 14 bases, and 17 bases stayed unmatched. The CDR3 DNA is TGCGCCAGCCAAAAGTCGGGAAGTAGCGGGGAAGAGTTCTTC. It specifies CASQKSGSSGEEFF.

The CDR3 DNA is TGTGCCAGCAGCCAAGTTTTGGGCAGGGGCCATGGCTACACCTTC. Amino acid sequence: CASSQVLGRGHGYTF. The V gene is TRBV3-1 (or the pseudogene TRBV3-2), the J gene TRBJ1-2; tentative D call: TRBD1 (6 bases). Germline CDR1 and CDR2: LGHDT and YNNKEL (reference sequence). The CDR3 is 15 residues long. V shed 1 base and J shed 6 bases, with 15 bases lying between them.

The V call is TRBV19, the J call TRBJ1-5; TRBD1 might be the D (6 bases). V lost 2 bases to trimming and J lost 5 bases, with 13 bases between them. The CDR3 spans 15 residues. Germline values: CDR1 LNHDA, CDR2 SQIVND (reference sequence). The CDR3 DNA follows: TGTGCCAGTAGTATAATGGGGGCAGGGGATCAGCCCCAGCATTTT. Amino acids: CASSIMGAGDQPQHF.

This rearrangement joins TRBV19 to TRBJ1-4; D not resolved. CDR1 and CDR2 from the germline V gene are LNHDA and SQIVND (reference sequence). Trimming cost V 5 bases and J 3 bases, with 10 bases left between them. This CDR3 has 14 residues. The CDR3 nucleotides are TGTGCCAGTAGTCTGCAGGCATCTAATGAAAAACTGTTTTTT. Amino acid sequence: CASSLQASNEKLFF.

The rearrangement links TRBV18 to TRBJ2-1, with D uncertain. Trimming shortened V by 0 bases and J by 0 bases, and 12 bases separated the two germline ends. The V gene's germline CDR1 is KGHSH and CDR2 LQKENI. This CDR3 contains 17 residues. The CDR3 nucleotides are TGTGCCAGCTCACCACCGAACGCGGTAAGCTCCTACAATGAGCAGTTCTTC. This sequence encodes CASSPPNAVSSYNEQFF.

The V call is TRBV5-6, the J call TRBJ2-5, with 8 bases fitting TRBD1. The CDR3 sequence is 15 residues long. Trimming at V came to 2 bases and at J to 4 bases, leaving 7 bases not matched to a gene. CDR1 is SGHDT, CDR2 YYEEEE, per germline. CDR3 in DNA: TGTGCCAGCAGCTTTCCACAGGGGGTAGGAGAGACCCAGTACTTC. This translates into CASSFPQGVGETQYF.

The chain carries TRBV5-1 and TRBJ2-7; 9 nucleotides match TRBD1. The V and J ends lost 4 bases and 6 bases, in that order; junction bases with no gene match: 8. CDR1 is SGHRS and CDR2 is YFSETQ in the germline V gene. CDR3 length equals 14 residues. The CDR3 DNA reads TGCGCCAGCAGCGCGGGACAGGGAGGCGGCGAGCAGTACTTC. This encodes CASSAGQGGGEQYF.

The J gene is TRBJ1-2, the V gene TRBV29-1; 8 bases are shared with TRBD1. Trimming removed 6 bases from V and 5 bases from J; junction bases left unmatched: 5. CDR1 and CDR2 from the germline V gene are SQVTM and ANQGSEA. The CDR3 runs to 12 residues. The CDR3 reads CSVGQDRYGYTF. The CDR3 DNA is TGCAGCGTGGGACAGGATCGGTATGGCTACACCTTC.

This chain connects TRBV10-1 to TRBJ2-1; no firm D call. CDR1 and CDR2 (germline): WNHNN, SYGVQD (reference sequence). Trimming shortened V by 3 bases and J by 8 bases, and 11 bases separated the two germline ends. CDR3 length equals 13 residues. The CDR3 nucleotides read TGCGCCAGCAGTGACTCCGGCGGTTATGAGCAGTTCTTC. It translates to CASSDSGGYEQFF.

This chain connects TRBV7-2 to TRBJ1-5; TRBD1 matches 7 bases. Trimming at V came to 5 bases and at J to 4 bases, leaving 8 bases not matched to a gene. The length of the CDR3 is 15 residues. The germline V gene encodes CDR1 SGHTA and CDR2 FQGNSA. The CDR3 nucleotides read TGTGCCAGCAGCACGCAGACAGGGCGGAATCAGCCCCAGCATTTT. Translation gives CASSTQTGRNQPQHF.

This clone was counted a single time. This CDR3 is CASRIQGAGTGELFF. CDR3 DNA: TGTGCCAGCAGGATACAGGGGGCCGGCACCGGGGAGCTGTTTTTT. This chain connects TRBV5-5 to TRBJ2-2, with 9 bases aligning to TRBD1. Germline CDR1 and CDR2: SGHKS and YYEKEE (reference sequence). The CDR3 sequence is 15 residues long. The V segment lost 5 bases and the J segment 4 bases; nucleotides outside the gene matches: 6.

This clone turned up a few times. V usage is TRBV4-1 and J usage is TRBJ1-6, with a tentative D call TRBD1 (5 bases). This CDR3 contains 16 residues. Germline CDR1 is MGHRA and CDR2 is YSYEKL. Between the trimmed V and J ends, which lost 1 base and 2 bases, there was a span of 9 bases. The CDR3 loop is CASSQGGIPYNSPLHF. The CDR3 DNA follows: TGCGCCAGCAGCCAAGGGGGCATCCCCTATAATTCACCCCTCCACTTT.

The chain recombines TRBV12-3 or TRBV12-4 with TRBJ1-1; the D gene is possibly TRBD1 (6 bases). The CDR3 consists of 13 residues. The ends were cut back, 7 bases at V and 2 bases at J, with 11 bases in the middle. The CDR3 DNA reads TGTGCCAGCACCAGGGGCGTTAACACTGAAGCTTTCTTT. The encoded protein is CASTRGVNTEAFF.

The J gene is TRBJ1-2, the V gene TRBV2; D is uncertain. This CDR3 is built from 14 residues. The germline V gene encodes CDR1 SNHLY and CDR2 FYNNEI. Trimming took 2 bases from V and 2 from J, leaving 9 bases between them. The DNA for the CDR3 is TGTGCCAGCAGTGAATGGCTGCAAAACTATGGCTACACCTTC. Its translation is CASSEWLQNYGYTF.